Following are 4 T cell receptor beta chains from one sample sequenced in a study of CD8 T cells in ankylosing spondylitis. Each CDR3 protein is one row after TCRdb ran MiXCR on the 5' RACE reads. The sample holds about 250,000 distinct CDR3 sequences, 18% seen once. The sample was blood, either unsorted or a sorted T cell fraction (not recorded which). These TCRs come from a male donor with ankylosing spondylitis or in good health (not recorded which).

This clonotype was seen only a few times. The genes are TRBV10-3 and TRBJ2-1; the match to TRBD2 covers 7 bases. CDR3 size: 14 residues. J lost 9 bases, V lost 0 bases, and 5 bases had no gene match. CDR1 is ENHRY, CDR2 SYGVKD, per germline. The CDR3 loop is CAISESVGLLEQFF. The CDR3 region has the DNA TGTGCCATCAGTGAGTCTGTGGGACTACTTGAGCAGTTCTTC.

This clonotype was seen at least ten times. The J gene is TRBJ2-5, the V gene TRBV4-1; D call uncertain. The CDR3 totals 14 residues. CDR1 is MGHRA, CDR2 YSYEKL, per germline. The V and J ends lost 3 bases and 2 bases respectively, with 10 bases between them. This chain's CDR3 is CASSHGLGQETQYF. CDR3 nucleotide sequence: TGCGCCAGCAGCCATGGTCTCGGACAAGAGACCCAGTACTTC.

The J gene is TRBJ1-1, the V gene TRBV10-3, with D perhaps matching TRBD1 (5 bases). Trimming left V 5 bases short and J 0 bases short, with 22 bases between. The CDR3 runs to 18 residues. The germline gives CDR1 ENHRY, CDR2 SYGVKD. The CDR3 DNA sequence: TGTGCCATCAGTTTCTTGATGGATTTAGGGACCCTGAACACTGAAGCTTTCTTT. Residues: CAISFLMDLGTLNTEAFF.

This clonotype occurred a few times. The chain recombines TRBV6-5 with TRBJ2-3; tentatively, D is TRBD1 (5 bases). The length of the CDR3 is 15 residues. Germline V gene sequence: CDR1 MNHEY, CDR2 SVGAGI. Deletions cut 0 bases from V and 6 bases from J, with 13 bases between. The CDR3 loop reads CASSYSGQGLDTQYF. The CDR3 DNA follows: TGTGCCAGCAGTTACTCTGGGCAGGGATTGGATACGCAGTATTTT.